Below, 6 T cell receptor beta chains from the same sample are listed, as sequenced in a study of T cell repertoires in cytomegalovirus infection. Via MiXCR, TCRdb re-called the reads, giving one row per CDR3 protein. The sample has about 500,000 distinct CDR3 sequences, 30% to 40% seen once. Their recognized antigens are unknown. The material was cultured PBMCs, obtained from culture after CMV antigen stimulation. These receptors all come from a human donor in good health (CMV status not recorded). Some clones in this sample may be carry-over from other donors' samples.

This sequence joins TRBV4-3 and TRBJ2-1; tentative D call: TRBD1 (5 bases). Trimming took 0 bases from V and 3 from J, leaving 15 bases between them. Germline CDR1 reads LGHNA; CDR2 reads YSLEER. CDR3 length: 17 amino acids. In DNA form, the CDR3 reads TGCGCCAGCAGCCAAGAGGCAGGGCCCTTTGGCTACAATGAGCAGTTCTTC. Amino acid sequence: CASSQEAGPFGYNEQFF.

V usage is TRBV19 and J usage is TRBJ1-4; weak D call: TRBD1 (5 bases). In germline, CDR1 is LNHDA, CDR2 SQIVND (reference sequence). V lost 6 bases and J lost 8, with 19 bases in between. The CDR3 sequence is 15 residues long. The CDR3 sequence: CASSNRGNGGEKLFF. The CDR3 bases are TGTGCCAGTAGCAACCGGGGTAACGGGGGAGAAAAACTGTTTTTT.

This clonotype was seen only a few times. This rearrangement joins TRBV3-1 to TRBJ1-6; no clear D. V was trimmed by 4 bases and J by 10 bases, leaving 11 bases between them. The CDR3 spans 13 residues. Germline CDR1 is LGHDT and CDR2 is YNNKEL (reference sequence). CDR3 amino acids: CASSRQRASPLHF. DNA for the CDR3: TGTGCCAGCAGCCGACAACGGGCCTCACCCCTCCACTTT. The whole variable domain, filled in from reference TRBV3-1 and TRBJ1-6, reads DTAVSQTPKYLVTQMGNDKSIKCEQNLGHDTMYWYKQDSKKFLKIMFSYNNKELIINETVPNRFSPKSPDKAHLNLHINSLELGDSAVYFCASSRQRASPLHFGNGTRLTVT.

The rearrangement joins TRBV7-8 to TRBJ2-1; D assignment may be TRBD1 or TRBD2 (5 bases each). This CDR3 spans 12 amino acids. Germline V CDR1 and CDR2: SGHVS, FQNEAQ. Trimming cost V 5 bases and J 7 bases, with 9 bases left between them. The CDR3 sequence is CASSGDGNEQFF. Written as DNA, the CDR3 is TGTGCCAGCAGCGGGGACGGGAATGAGCAGTTCTTC. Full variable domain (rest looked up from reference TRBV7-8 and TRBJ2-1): GAGVSQSPRYKVAKRGQDVALRCDPISGHVSLFWYQQALGQGPEFLTYFQNEAQLDKSGLPSDRFFAERPEGSVSTLKIQRTQQEDSAVYLCASSGDGNEQFFGPGTRLTVL.

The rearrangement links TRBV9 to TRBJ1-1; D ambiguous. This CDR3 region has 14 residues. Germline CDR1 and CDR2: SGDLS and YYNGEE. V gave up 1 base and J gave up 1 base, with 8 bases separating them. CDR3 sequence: CASSVRSTNTEAFF. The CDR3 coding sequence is TGTGCCAGCAGCGTAAGGAGTACGAACACTGAAGCTTTCTTT. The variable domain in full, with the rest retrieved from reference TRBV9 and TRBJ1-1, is DSGVTQTPKHLITATGQRVTLRCSPRSGDLSVYWYQQSLDQGLQFLIQYYNGEERAKGNILERFSAQQFPDLHSELNLSSLELGDSALYFCASSVRSTNTEAFFGQGTRLTVV.

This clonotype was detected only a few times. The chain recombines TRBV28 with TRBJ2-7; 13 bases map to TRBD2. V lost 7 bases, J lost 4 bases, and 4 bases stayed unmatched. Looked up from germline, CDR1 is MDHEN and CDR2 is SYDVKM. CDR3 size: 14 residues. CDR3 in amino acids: CASTGLAGAYEQYF. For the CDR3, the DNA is TGTGCCAGCACAGGACTAGCGGGAGCATACGAGCAGTACTTC.